A single sample is the source of the 31 T cell receptor beta chains below, sequenced in a study of glioma-infiltrating T cells. The iRepertoire nested amplicon-rescue multiplex PCR amplified TCR alpha and beta CDR3s from RNA. MiXCR, run by TCRdb on the multiplex PCR reads, gives a single entry per CDR3 protein. Altogether under 150,000 distinct CDR3 sequences are present, under 25% being singletons, with the ten largest covering 25% to 30%. The sequencing sample was made of glioma tissue, nonneoplastic brain tissue, or PBMCs (not recorded which). These receptors were collected from a human donor with low-grade glioma or glioblastoma, undergoing nonglioma brain surgery, or in good health (not recorded which).

This clonotype was detected many times. This chain joins TRBV20-1 and TRBJ1-2; maybe TRBD1 (6 bases). The germline V gene encodes CDR1 DFQATT and CDR2 SNEGSKA (reference sequence). The CDR3 has 15 amino acids. V was cut by 4 bases and J by 6 bases, with 21 bases left in between. CDR3 protein: CSANPPYGGLDGYTF. Written as DNA, the CDR3 is TGCAGTGCTAACCCGCCTTACGGGGGGCTAGATGGCTACACCTTC.

The chain carries TRBV7-9 and TRBJ1-2; 8 positions agree with TRBD1. V lost 7 bases to trimming and J lost 6 bases; unmatched junction nucleotides: 1. The CDR3 runs to 11 residues. Looked up from germline, CDR1 is SEHNR and CDR2 is FQNEAQ (reference sequence). The CDR3 region is CASNRGDGYTF. CDR3 bases: TGTGCCAGCAACAGGGGGGATGGCTACACCTTC.

The table lists this clonotype with a few counts. The chain employs TRBV5-1 and TRBJ2-1; 8 nucleotides match TRBD1. The germline V gene has CDR1 SGHRS and CDR2 YFSETQ. Germline trimming cut 4 bases from V and 6 bases from J; bases unmatched to any gene: 12. This CDR3 comprises 16 residues. CDR3 protein: CASSAPDRGGFNEQFF. The CDR3 DNA reads TGCGCCAGCAGCGCCCCAGACAGGGGAGGTTTCAATGAGCAGTTCTTC.

CDR3 bases: TGCGCCAGCAGCCAAGGCTGGGGCGGCAATGAGCAGTTCTTC. This gives the protein CASSQGWGGNEQFF. J is TRBJ2-1 and V is TRBV4-1, with D possibly being TRBD1 (5 bases). V lost 1 base to trimming and J lost 6 bases, with 10 bases between them. Looked up from germline, CDR1 is MGHRA and CDR2 is YSYEKL. This CDR3 is built from 14 residues.

A few counts support this clonotype. The V call is TRBV3-1, the J call TRBJ1-3, with a tentative D call TRBD1 (5 bases). V was cut by 1 base and J by 8 bases, with 6 bases left in between. CDR3 length: 12 amino acids. From germline, CDR1 is LGHDT and CDR2 YNNKEL (reference sequence). The CDR3 sequence: CASSQGGDTIYF. The CDR3 DNA reads TGTGCCAGCAGCCAAGGGGGGGACACCATATATTTT.

This sequence joins TRBV28 and TRBJ2-3, with D possibly matching TRBD1 (5 bases). The CDR3 totals 12 residues. Germline-derived CDR1 and CDR2 are MDHEN and SYDVKM. Trimming cost V 6 bases and J 10 bases, with 14 bases left between them. CDR3 sequence (DNA): TGTGCCAGCAGACCCGTTTTAGGGGCGCAGTATTTT. Translating gives CASRPVLGAQYF.

This clonotype was detected ten times or more. This chain uses TRBV6-1 with TRBJ2-7, with unresolved D. With 5 bases removed from V and 3 bases from J, the gap between germline ends came to 14 bases. This CDR3 comprises 14 residues. CDR1 and CDR2 (germline): MNHNS, SASEGT. The CDR3 nucleotides are TGTGCCAGCAGTACCCGAGACGGAGACTACGAGCAGTACGTC. It specifies CASSTRDGDYEQYV.

This clonotype was seen repeatedly, ten times or more. The V and J genes are TRBV6-6 and TRBJ2-3; the D is unclear. Germline lookup yields CDR1 MNHNY and CDR2 SVGAGI (reference sequence). This CDR3 is built from 15 residues. The V end was cut by 0 bases, the J end by 2 bases, with 9 bases between. The CDR3 is CASSYSRGATDTQYF. In DNA form, the CDR3 reads TGTGCCAGCAGTTACTCGCGTGGAGCCACAGATACGCAGTATTTT.

This clonotype was counted ten times or more. The gene calls are TRBV7-9 and TRBJ2-7, with D unresolved. There are 12 residues in the CDR3. The germline V and J ends were trimmed by 5 bases and 4 bases, with 9 bases remaining between them. Germline loops: CDR1 SEHNR, CDR2 FQNEAQ (reference sequence). The CDR3 is CASSRETYEQYV. DNA of the CDR3: TGTGCCAGCAGCCGAGAAACTTACGAGCAGTACGTC.

This clonotype has more than one count but fewer than ten. The V and J genes are TRBV6-1 and TRBJ2-7; 8 bases align to TRBD1. The junction had 28 bases not matched to a gene; V was cut back by 5 bases and J by 4 bases. This CDR3 has 21 residues. Germline CDR1 is MNHNS and CDR2 is SASEGT. This CDR3 is CASSSQTPALSGTGMSYEQYV. CDR3 sequence (DNA): TGTGCCAGCAGTTCACAAACCCCCGCCCTTTCCGGGACAGGTATGTCTTACGAGCAGTACGTC.

This clonotype was counted only a few times. V gene TRBV6-4 combines with J gene TRBJ1-3; D possibly corresponds to TRBD1 (5 bases). In germline, CDR1 is MRHNA, CDR2 SNTAGT. V gave up 3 bases and J gave up 2 bases, with 5 bases separating them. The CDR3 extends over 13 amino acids. The CDR3 nucleotides are TGTGCCAGCAGTGAAGGGGCTGGAAACACCATATATTTT. Translating gives CASSEGAGNTIYF.

The genes are TRBV28 and TRBJ2-1, with D unresolved. The CDR3 consists of 15 residues. Trimming cost V 8 bases and J 10 bases, with 24 bases left between them. CDR1 MDHEN and CDR2 SYDVKM come from the germline V gene. CDR3 protein: CASGPSWATSYEQFF. CDR3 sequence (DNA): TGTGCCAGCGGACCGAGTTGGGCGACCTCCTACGAGCAGTTCTTC.

The V call is TRBV7-6, the J call TRBJ2-2; D might be TRBD1 or TRBD2, each matching 5 bases. The CDR3 runs to 13 residues. The V end was cut by 1 base, the J end by 5 bases, with 5 bases between. The V gene's germline CDR1 is SGHVS and CDR2 FNYEAQ. The CDR3: CASSLGGTGELFF. The CDR3 DNA follows: TGTGCCAGCAGCTTAGGGGGGACCGGGGAGCTGTTTTTT.

Concerning this clonotype: A much larger clone differs by one base, so this may be a read error. The chain employs TRBV15 and TRBJ2-5, with D unresolved. Germline V gene sequence: CDR1 LNHNV, CDR2 YYDKDF (reference sequence). CDR3 length equals 15 residues. CDR3 loop: CATSRDRARQVTQYF. In DNA form, the CDR3 reads TGTGCCACCAGCAGAGATCGCGCCAGACAAGTGACCCAGTACTTC.

J is TRBJ1-1 and V is TRBV5-4; D is undetermined. The CDR3 runs to 14 residues. In germline, CDR1 is SGHNT, CDR2 YYREEE (reference sequence). V lost 2 bases, J lost 1 base, and 9 bases lay in between. CDR3 in DNA: TGTGCCAGCAGCTTCGGAATTCGGAACACTGAAGCTTTCTTT. Translation gives CASSFGIRNTEAFF. Full variable domain (outside the CDR3, taken from reference TRBV5-4 and TRBJ1-1): ETGVTQSPTHLIKTRGQQVTLRCSSQSGHNTVSWYQQALGQGPQFIFQYYREEENGRGNFPPRFSGLQFPNYSSELNVNALELDDSALYLCASSFGIRNTEAFFGQGTRLTVV.

This clonotype was detected only a few times. The V call is TRBV7-9, the J call TRBJ1-5; D is unclear. The CDR3 is 15 amino acids. V lost 1 base to trimming and J lost 2 bases, with 9 bases between them. Germline V lookup: CDR1 SEHNR, CDR2 FQNEAQ (reference sequence). CDR3 in DNA: TGTGCCAGCAGCTTAGGGGTCGTGGGCAATCAGCCCCAGCATTTT. Translation: CASSLGVVGNQPQHF.

This clonotype came up many times. The rearrangement uses TRBV27 and TRBJ1-4; D is perhaps TRBD1 (6 bases). Per germline, CDR1 MNHEY and CDR2 SMNVEV (reference sequence). The CDR3 extends over 18 amino acids. V was pared by 4 bases and J by 2 bases, with 20 bases between. The CDR3 here is CASSSRTGRGRTNEKLFF. In DNA form, the CDR3 reads TGTGCCAGCAGTTCGAGAACAGGGCGGGGGCGCACTAATGAAAAACTGTTTTTT. The full variable domain, its missing parts supplied by reference TRBV27 and TRBJ1-4, is EAQVTQNPRYLITVTGKKLTVTCSQNMNHEYMSWYRQDPGLGLRQIYYSMNVEVTDKGDVPEGYKVSRKEKRNFPLILESPSPNQTSLYFCASSSRTGRGRTNEKLFFGSGTQLSVL.

In its sample, this clonotype was seen many times. The J gene is TRBJ1-6, the V gene TRBV27; the D is unclear. Trimming left V 3 bases short and J 5 bases short, with 8 bases between. Germline V gene lookup returns CDR1 MNHEY and CDR2 SMNVEV (reference sequence). CDR3 length: 14 amino acids. This chain's CDR3 is CASSFAVNNSPLHF. In DNA form, the CDR3 reads TGTGCCAGCAGTTTTGCAGTCAATAATTCACCCCTCCACTTT.

This clonotype was observed at least ten times. The chain employs TRBV20-1 and TRBJ1-4, with TRBD1 identical over 7 bases. The CDR3 runs 14 residues. V gave up 7 bases and J gave up 10 bases; unmatched junction bases: 15. Germline CDR1 and CDR2: DFQATT and SNEGSKA (reference sequence). The CDR3 is CSVRAGGSEAKLFF. CDR3 in DNA: TGCAGTGTGAGGGCAGGGGGGTCTGAAGCAAAACTGTTTTTT.

This clonotype was observed a handful of times. The chain combines TRBV28 with TRBJ1-5, with 7 bases identical to TRBD1. Germline CDR1 MDHEN, CDR2 SYDVKM. The CDR3 is made up of 16 amino acids. V dropped 3 bases and J dropped 7; count of bases not matched to a gene: 12. The CDR3 sequence: CASSLIKGASGQPQHF. CDR3 in DNA: TGTGCCAGCAGTTTGATTAAGGGGGCCTCGGGGCAGCCCCAGCATTTT.

In its sample, this clonotype was seen a few times. V and J are TRBV7-8 and TRBJ2-1, with 9 bases identical to TRBD2. This CDR3 contains 15 residues. The germline CDR1 and CDR2 sequences are SGHVS and FQNEAQ. Trimming cost V 5 bases and J 3 bases; bases outside gene matches: 5. The CDR3 DNA reads TGTGCCAGCAGCCCCGGGACTAGCTTCTACAATGAGCAGTTCTTC. Protein sequence: CASSPGTSFYNEQFF.

The chain is built from TRBV3-1 and TRBJ2-3; 12 nucleotides line up with TRBD2. CDR1 and CDR2 from the germline V gene are LGHDT and YNNKEL (reference sequence). After removal of 6 bases from V and 1 base from J, the junction contained 2 bases not matched to a gene. This CDR3 spans 15 amino acids. In DNA, the CDR3 is TGTGCCAGCAGACGACTAGCGGGGGGCACAGATACGCAGTATTTT. It codes for CASRRLAGGTDTQYF.

This clonotype was seen ten or more times. V is TRBV20-1 and J is TRBJ2-5; possible D gene TRBD2, 7 bases. The V gene lost 1 base and the J gene lost 4 bases, with 16 bases spanning the gap. This CDR3 is 15 amino acids long. Germline-derived CDR1 and CDR2 are DFQATT and SNEGSKA (reference sequence). This chain's CDR3 is CSARVPGGFGETQYF. The CDR3, as DNA: TGCAGTGCTAGAGTGCCGGGGGGCTTCGGAGAGACCCAGTACTTC.

A word on this clonotype: This may come from a read error, since a much larger clone is one base off. J is TRBJ1-2 and V is TRBV6-2 or TRBV6-3; D gene unclear. CDR3 length equals 14 residues. Germline V gives CDR1 MNHEY, CDR2 SVGEGT. The CDR3 region has the DNA TGTGCCAGCAGTCCTTCGTTGGGGAACTATGGCCACACCTTC. Its protein is CASSPSLGNYGHTF.

Many counts were recorded for this clonotype. This rearrangement joins TRBV6-6 to TRBJ2-2; a possible D gene is TRBD2 (5 bases). V shed 2 bases and J shed 4 bases, with 8 bases lying between them. This CDR3 contains 14 residues. Germline values: CDR1 MNHNY, CDR2 SVGAGI (reference sequence). As DNA, the CDR3 is TGTGCCAGCAGTTACGGTCGGGGCACCGGGGAGCTGTTTTTT. This translates into CASSYGRGTGELFF.

There are a few counts of this clonotype. The chain combines TRBV28 with TRBJ2-5, with D possibly TRBD1 on 5 matching bases. This CDR3 spans 15 amino acids. Trimming took 0 bases from V and 5 from J, leaving 13 bases between them. Per the germline V gene, CDR1 is MDHEN and CDR2 is SYDVKM. CDR3 DNA sequence: TGTGCCAGCAGTTTATGGGACACCAAGGGGGAGACCCAGTACTTC. Its translation is CASSLWDTKGETQYF.

This clonotype was counted at least ten times. The rearrangement links TRBV6-1 to TRBJ2-3, with D possibly being TRBD1 or TRBD2 (5 bases each). With 7 bases removed from V and 3 bases from J, the gap between germline ends came to 14 bases. The germline V gene encodes CDR1 MNHNS and CDR2 SASEGT. The CDR3 covers 14 residues. The CDR3 DNA reads TGTGCCAGCAAACGGGGCCCAGCGACAGATACGCAGTATTTT. This sequence encodes CASKRGPATDTQYF.

This clonotype was detected ten times or more. The V call is TRBV3-1, the J call TRBJ2-7; no firm D call. Germline CDR1 and CDR2: LGHDT and YNNKEL (reference sequence). The CDR3 totals 13 residues. Trimming took 1 base from V and 6 from J, leaving 10 bases between them. The CDR3 bases are TGTGCCAGCAGCCAAGCGTTCCTTAGCGAGCAGTACGTC. Translating it yields CASSQAFLSEQYV.

This clonotype was observed at least ten times. V gene TRBV27 combines with J gene TRBJ2-1; 7 nucleotides agree with TRBD2. Germline CDR1 reads MNHEY; CDR2 reads SMNVEV (reference sequence). Germline trimming cut 3 bases from V and 1 base from J; bases unmatched to any gene: 6. This CDR3 is 16 amino acids long. The CDR3 region has the DNA TGTGCCAGCAGTTTGCGTGGGCGGGGGTCCTACAATGAGCAGTTCTTC. This encodes CASSLRGRGSYNEQFF.

The chain combines TRBV29-1 with TRBJ1-3, with D possibly matching TRBD1 (5 bases). Germline-derived CDR1 and CDR2 are SQVTM and ANQGSEA. Trimming stripped 3 bases from V and 0 bases from J, with 12 bases between. The CDR3 extends over 15 amino acids. CDR3 sequence reads: CSVDSGRTSGNTIYF. The CDR3 DNA follows: TGCAGCGTTGATTCGGGACGGACCTCTGGAAACACCATATATTTT. Looking up the rest from reference TRBV29-1 and TRBJ1-3 gives the full variable domain: SAVISQKPSRDICQRGTSLTIQCQVDSQVTMMFWYRQQPGQSLTLIATANQGSEATYESGFVIDKFPISRPNLTFSTLTVSNMSPEDSSIYLCSVDSGRTSGNTIYFGEGSWLTVV.

V gene TRBV4-2 combines with J gene TRBJ1-5; the D is unclear. This CDR3 comprises 17 residues. Trimming took off 1 base at V and 6 bases at J, with 19 bases between the two ends. Germline lookup yields CDR1 LGHNA and CDR2 YNFKEQ. For the CDR3, the DNA is TGTGCCAGCAGCCAAGGACGGACGTATGAGCCGGGTCAGCCCCAGCATTTT. Translation: CASSQGRTYEPGQPQHF.